These 12 T cell receptor beta chains share one sample of origin, sequenced in a study of T cell repertoires in cytomegalovirus infection. A single record per CDR3 protein comes from TCRdb applying MiXCR to the reads. Of about 230,000 distinct CDR3 sequences detected, 5% to 8.5% appear once; the ten largest clones hold roughly 6%. Sequencing used PBMCs. The source of these receptors is a human donor in good health (CMV status not recorded). Some clones in this sample may be carry-over from other donors' samples.

This clonotype was seen many times. This rearrangement joins TRBV28 to TRBJ1-2; D uncertain. Trimming left V 5 bases short and J 11 bases short, with 12 bases between. Germline V gives CDR1 MDHEN, CDR2 SYDVKM. This CDR3 comprises 11 residues. The CDR3 DNA reads TGTGCCAGCAGTCCGTACCCCGGGTACACCTTC. Translated, it gives CASSPYPGYTF.

The V and J genes are TRBV6-6 and TRBJ2-1, with 8 nucleotides matching TRBD2. Trimming at V came to 5 bases and at J to 6 bases, leaving 3 bases not matched to a gene. Germline lookup yields CDR1 MNHNY and CDR2 SVGAGI (reference sequence). The CDR3 totals 13 residues. The CDR3 coding sequence is TGTGCCAGCAGTCCCCTAGCGGGCAATGAGCAGTTCTTC. It translates to CASSPLAGNEQFF.

A remark on this clonotype: A much larger clone lies a single base off, so this may be a read error. This chain links TRBV7-9 with TRBJ1-1, with D perhaps matching TRBD1 (5 bases). The CDR3 runs to 15 residues. CDR1 is SEHNR and CDR2 is FQNEAQ in the germline V gene (reference sequence). CDR3 region: CVSSFAGARTTEAFF. CDR3 nucleotide sequence: TGTGTCAGCAGCTTTGCCGGGGCACGGACAACTGAAGCTTTCTTT.

This clonotype was observed many times. The chain combines TRBV6-2 or TRBV6-3 with TRBJ1-5, with 8 bases matching TRBD1. The germline CDR1 and CDR2 sequences are MNHEY and SVGEGT. Trimming took 5 bases from V and 0 from J; bases not matched to a gene: 9. CDR3 length equals 17 residues. CDR3 DNA sequence: TGTGCCAGCAGTAGGGCGACAGGGGCGTATAGCAATCAGCCCCAGCATTTT. This sequence encodes CASSRATGAYSNQPQHF.

This clonotype has a count of ten or more. This chain uses TRBV6-2 or TRBV6-3 with TRBJ2-1; D possibly corresponds to TRBD2 (5 bases). From germline, CDR1 is MNHEY and CDR2 SVGEGT. The CDR3 is made up of 14 amino acids. The V end lost 4 bases, the J end lost 5 bases, and 12 bases lay between the germline ends. CDR3 nucleotides: TGTGCCAGCAGTTCGTCTAGCCTAGACAATGAGCAGTTCTTC. Its protein product is CASSSSSLDNEQFF.

This clonotype was counted a few times. The chain is built from TRBV30 and TRBJ1-1; 10 bases match TRBD1. The V segment lost 2 bases and the J segment 3 bases; nucleotides outside the gene matches: 3. Germline V CDR1 and CDR2: GTSNPN, SVGIG (reference sequence). The CDR3 covers 14 residues. In DNA form, the CDR3 reads TGTGCCTGGAGTCCCGGGACAGGGGACACTGAAGCTTTCTTT. Translation gives CAWSPGTGDTEAFF.

This clonotype appeared many times. The chain couples TRBV7-6 to TRBJ1-2, with D unresolved. V was shortened by 8 bases and J by 5 bases, with 9 bases between the two germline ends. In germline, CDR1 is SGHVS, CDR2 FNYEAQ. This CDR3 is 11 amino acids long. CDR3 amino acids: CASRLGYGYTF. The CDR3 coding sequence is TGTGCCAGCCGGTTAGGGTATGGCTACACCTTC.

This clonotype has at least ten counts. The J gene is TRBJ2-1, the V gene TRBV7-2, with D possibly TRBD1 on 5 matching bases. Germline CDR1 SGHTA, CDR2 FQGNSA. V lost 8 bases, J lost 9 bases, and 14 bases lay in between. CDR3 length: 12 residues. The CDR3 protein is CASRRQYAEQFF. The CDR3 DNA follows: TGTGCCAGCCGTAGACAGTACGCTGAGCAGTTCTTC.

The V and J genes are TRBV7-9 and TRBJ2-1; D might be TRBD1 or TRBD2, each matching 5 bases. The CDR3 sequence is 13 residues long. Germline V CDR1 and CDR2: SEHNR, FQNEAQ (reference sequence). The V end was cut by 1 base, the J end by 9 bases, with 10 bases between. The CDR3 sequence: CASSLVSGREQFF. DNA for the CDR3: TGTGCCAGCAGCTTAGTCTCGGGGCGTGAGCAGTTCTTC. Using reference TRBV7-9 and TRBJ2-1 for the parts outside the CDR3, the full variable domain is DTGVSQNPRHKITKRGQNVTFRCDPISEHNRLYWYRQTLGQGPEFLTYFQNEAQLEKSRLLSDRFSAERPKGSFSTLEIQRTEQGDSAMYLCASSLVSGREQFFGPGTRLTVL.

For this clonotype: Without the conserved terminal phenylalanine or tryptophan, this CDR3 likely stems from a read error. The chain is built from TRBV29-1 and TRBJ1-1; D is unclear. The CDR3 is 13 amino acids. The V gene lost 7 bases and the J gene lost 1 base, with 13 bases spanning the gap. CDR1 is SQVTM, CDR2 ANQGSEA, per germline. The CDR3 reads CSAMTSSNTEAFS. The CDR3 DNA reads as TGCAGCGCAATGACATCCTCGAACACTGAAGCTTTCTCT.

This clonotype was counted ten times or more. V gene TRBV20-1 combines with J gene TRBJ2-7; D unclear. Deletions cut 2 bases from V and 1 base from J, with 12 bases between. There are 14 residues in the CDR3. The germline V gene encodes CDR1 DFQATT and CDR2 SNEGSKA (reference sequence). CDR3 DNA: TGCAGTGCTAGAAGAACCCCGCCATCCTACGAGCAGTACTTC. It encodes CSARRTPPSYEQYF.

At least ten counts were recorded for this clonotype. This sequence joins TRBV6-6 and TRBJ1-4; 7 nucleotides line up with TRBD1. From germline, CDR1 is MNHNY and CDR2 SVGAGI (reference sequence). The CDR3 consists of 17 residues. Losses at the gene ends were 0 bases for V and 0 bases for J; bases not matched to a gene: 4. DNA for the CDR3: TGTGCCAGCAGTTACTCGACAGGGCGAGCAACTAATGAAAAACTGTTTTTT. Translated, it gives CASSYSTGRATNEKLFF.